This TCR beta chain was documented in a study of cytomegalovirus exposure and HLA in healthy donors. Clones were read by immunoSEQ multiplex PCR, and TCRdb kept only the in-frame ones, dropping some. Altogether 100,000 to 150,000 clones are present, more than 70% being singletons, with the ten largest covering approximately 1.8%. Trimming took off 5 bases at V and 5 bases at J, with 12 bases between the two ends. Germline V CDR1 and CDR2: SGHAT, FQNNGV. The CDR3 loop spans 13 amino acids. Regarding this clone: Its antigen remains unknown.

General study points: CMV antigen specificity was confirmed in vitro for three CMV-associated chains. It was about 180 TCR beta chains that were listed as cytomegalovirus-associated.

The material sequenced was PBMCs. This sequence was found in a man aged 18 to 30 in good health and CMV-seronegative. V usage is TRBV11-2 and J usage is TRBJ1-1; unclear D gene. CDR3 sequence (DNA): TGTGCCAGCAGCACCCAGTCCAGAACTGAAGCTTTCTTT. This encodes CASSTQSRTEAFF.